A single TCR beta chain is shown here with its context. What it binds is unknown. Repertoires were generated with immunoSEQ multiplex PCR, while TCRdb's copy carries only in-frame clones and drops some. The data show roughly 140,000 clones, with more than 85% seen just once and approximately 3.3% held by the top ten. The sample originates from a study of T cell responses to AZD1222 COVID-19 vaccine. Study observations and caveats: Spike-specific TCR breadth and depth were elevated following two AZD1222 doses. Just five or six AZD1222 recipients were seropositive at baseline.

CDR1 WSHSY and CDR2 SAAADI come from the germline V gene. The V and J ends lost 0 bases and 0 bases respectively, with 9 bases between them. The CDR3 is made up of 15 amino acids. This sequence originates from an adult who received the AZD1222 COVID-19 vaccine. The input for sequencing was peripheral blood, taken 28 days after the second AZD1222 dose. V and J are TRBV10-2 and TRBJ2-7; D is perhaps TRBD2 (6 bases). The CDR3 here is CASSESGGVSYEQYF. DNA for the CDR3: TGCGCCAGCAGTGAGTCGGGGGGAGTCTCCTACGAGCAGTACTTC.